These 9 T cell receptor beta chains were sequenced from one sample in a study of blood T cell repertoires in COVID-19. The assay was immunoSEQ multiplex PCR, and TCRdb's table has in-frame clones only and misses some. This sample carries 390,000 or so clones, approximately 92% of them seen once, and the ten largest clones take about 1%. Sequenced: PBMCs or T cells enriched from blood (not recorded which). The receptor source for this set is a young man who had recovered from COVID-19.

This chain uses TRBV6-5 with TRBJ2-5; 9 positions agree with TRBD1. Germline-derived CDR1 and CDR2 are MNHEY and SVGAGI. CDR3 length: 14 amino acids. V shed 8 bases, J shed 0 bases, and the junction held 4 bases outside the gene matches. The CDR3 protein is CASLQGAYQETQYF. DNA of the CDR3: TGTGCCAGCCTACAGGGGGCTTACCAAGAGACCCAGTACTTC.

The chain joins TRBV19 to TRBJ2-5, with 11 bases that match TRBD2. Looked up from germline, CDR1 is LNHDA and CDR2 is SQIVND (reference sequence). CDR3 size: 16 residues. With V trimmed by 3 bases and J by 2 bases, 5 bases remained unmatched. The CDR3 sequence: CASSMDGTSGQETQYF. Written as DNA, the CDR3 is TGTGCCAGTAGTATGGACGGGACTAGCGGTCAAGAGACCCAGTACTTC.

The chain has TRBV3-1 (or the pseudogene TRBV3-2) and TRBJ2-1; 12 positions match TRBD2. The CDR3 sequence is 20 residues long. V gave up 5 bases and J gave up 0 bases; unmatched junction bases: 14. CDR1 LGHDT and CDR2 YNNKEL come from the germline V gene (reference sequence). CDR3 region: CASSGRLAGASTSSYNEQFF. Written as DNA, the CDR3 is TGTGCCAGCAGCGGGAGACTAGCGGGGGCCTCAACAAGCTCCTACAATGAGCAGTTCTTC.

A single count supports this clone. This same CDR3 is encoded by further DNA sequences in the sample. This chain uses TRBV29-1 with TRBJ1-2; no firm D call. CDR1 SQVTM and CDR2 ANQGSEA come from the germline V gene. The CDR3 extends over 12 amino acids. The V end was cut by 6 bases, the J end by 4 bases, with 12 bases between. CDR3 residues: CSVEWGGYGYTF. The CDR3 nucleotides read TGCAGCGTGGAGTGGGGAGGCTATGGCTACACCTTC.

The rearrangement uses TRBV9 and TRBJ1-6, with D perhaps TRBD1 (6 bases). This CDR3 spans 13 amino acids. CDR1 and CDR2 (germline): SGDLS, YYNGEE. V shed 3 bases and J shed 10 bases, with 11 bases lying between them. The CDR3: CASSATGISPLHF. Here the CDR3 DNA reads TGTGCCAGCAGCGCCACAGGGATCTCACCCCTCCACTTT.

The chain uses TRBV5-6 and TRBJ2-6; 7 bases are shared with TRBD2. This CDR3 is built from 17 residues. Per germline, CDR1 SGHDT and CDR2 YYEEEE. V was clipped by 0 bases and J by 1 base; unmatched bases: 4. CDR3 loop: CASSLGLAPSGANVLTF. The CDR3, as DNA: TGTGCCAGCAGCTTGGGACTAGCCCCTTCTGGGGCCAACGTCCTGACTTTC.

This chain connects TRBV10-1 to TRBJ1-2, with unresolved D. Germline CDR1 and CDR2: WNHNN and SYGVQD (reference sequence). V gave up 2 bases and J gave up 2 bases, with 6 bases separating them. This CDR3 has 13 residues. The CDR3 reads CASSETQNYGYTF. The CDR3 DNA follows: TGCGCCAGCAGTGAGACCCAGAACTATGGCTACACCTTC.

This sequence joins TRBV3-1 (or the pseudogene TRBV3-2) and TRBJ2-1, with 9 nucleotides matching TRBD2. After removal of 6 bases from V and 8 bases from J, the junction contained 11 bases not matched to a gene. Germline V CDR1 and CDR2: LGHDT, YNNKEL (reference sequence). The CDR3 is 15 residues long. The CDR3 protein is CASSPTGTSFDEQFF. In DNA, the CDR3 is TGTGCCAGCAGTCCCACCGGGACTAGCTTCGATGAGCAGTTCTTC.

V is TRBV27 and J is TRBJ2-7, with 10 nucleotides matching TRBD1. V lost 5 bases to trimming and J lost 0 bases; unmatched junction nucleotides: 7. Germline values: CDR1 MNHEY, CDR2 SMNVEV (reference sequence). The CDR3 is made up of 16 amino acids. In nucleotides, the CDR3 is TGTGCCAGCAGTAGACAGGGGGCCCTAAGCTCCTACGAGCAGTACTTC. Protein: CASSRQGALSSYEQYF.